The 14 T cell receptor beta chains below were found in one sample sequenced in a study of shared clonotypes between healthy human individuals. Using immunoSEQ multiplex PCR, the repertoire was profiled, and TCRdb retains in-frame clones only, with some absent. The table has millions of clones, roughly nine tenths seen once. The source material was naive CD4+ T cells sorted from blood. Subset noted: CD45RA+ positively selected. The receptor source for this set is a man aged 18-30 years in good health.

The chain links TRBV2 to TRBJ1-4; D perhaps matches TRBD1 (5 bases). The CDR3 totals 15 residues. Trimming took 5 bases from V and 8 from J, leaving 18 bases between them. Germline V gene data show CDR1 as SNHLY and CDR2 as FYNNEI. CDR3 coding DNA: TGTGCCAGCAGTCCCGGGGCGACGTCGGGGGAAAAACTGTTTTTT. Its translation is CASSPGATSGEKLFF.

The V gene is TRBV30, the J gene TRBJ2-1, with 10 bases identical to TRBD2. Germline CDR1 reads GTSNPN; CDR2 reads SVGIG (reference sequence). After removal of 4 bases from V and 0 bases from J, the junction contained 6 bases not matched to a gene. The CDR3 sequence is 16 residues long. In DNA form, the CDR3 reads TGTGCCTGGACTCCTAGCGGGGGTTTCTCCTACAATGAGCAGTTCTTC. Amino acid sequence: CAWTPSGGFSYNEQFF.

V gene TRBV11-2 combines with J gene TRBJ2-3; the D gene is possibly TRBD1 (7 bases). The CDR3 runs 15 residues. The V gene's germline CDR1 is SGHAT and CDR2 FQNNGV. Deletions cut 5 bases from V and 2 bases from J, with 14 bases between. CDR3 sequence reads: CASSPGGLATDTQYF. The CDR3 DNA reads TGTGCCAGCAGCCCAGGGGGGCTAGCCACAGATACGCAGTATTTT.

The chain is built from TRBV9 and TRBJ1-1; unclear D gene. CDR1 is SGDLS, CDR2 YYNGEE, per germline. With 6 bases removed from V and 5 bases from J, the gap between germline ends came to 20 bases. The CDR3 covers 15 residues. The CDR3 DNA sequence: TGTGCCAGCACCGACCAAGGAGGGCTAGAGACTGAAGCTTTCTTT. As protein: CASTDQGGLETEAFF.

The chain couples TRBV5-4 to TRBJ2-7, with TRBD2 as a possible D gene (6 bases). The ends were cut back, 4 bases at V and 6 bases at J, with 17 bases in the middle. CDR3 length equals 14 residues. The germline CDR1 and CDR2 sequences are SGHNT and YYREEE (reference sequence). The CDR3 loop is CASSPRDSRAEQYF. In nucleotides, the CDR3 is TGTGCCAGCAGCCCCCGGGACTCCCGGGCCGAGCAGTACTTC.

This clone has just one count. This chain uses TRBV7-6 with TRBJ2-3; TRBD2 aligns across 8 bases. From germline, CDR1 is SGHVS and CDR2 FNYEAQ. The CDR3 has 15 residues. Germline trimming cut 2 bases from V and 1 base from J; bases unmatched to any gene: 2. CDR3 protein: CASSLMTSGTDTQYF. Here the CDR3 DNA reads TGTGCCAGCAGCTTAATGACTAGCGGCACAGATACGCAGTATTTT.

The chain couples TRBV9 to TRBJ1-1; D unresolved. The CDR3 runs to 13 residues. The germline V gene has CDR1 SGDLS and CDR2 YYNGEE. Trimming left V 4 bases short and J 8 bases short, with 15 bases between. CDR3 in DNA: TGTGCCAGCAGCCGTCTTCACACCCTAGAAGCTTTCTTT. This encodes CASSRLHTLEAFF.

As to this clone: This same CDR3 is encoded by further DNA sequences in the sample. The chain couples TRBV9 to TRBJ2-2; D is uncertain. CDR3 length equals 16 residues. V was pared by 0 bases and J by 0 bases, with 9 bases between. CDR1 is SGDLS, CDR2 YYNGEE, per germline. CDR3 residues: CASSVGAAANTGELFF. CDR3 sequence (DNA): TGTGCCAGCAGCGTAGGGGCGGCAGCGAACACCGGGGAGCTGTTTTTT.

This CDR3 reads CASTFYRGTSGGPQETQYF. Here the CDR3 DNA reads TGTGCCAGCACCTTCTACCGCGGGACTAGCGGGGGGCCGCAAGAGACCCAGTACTTC. The rearrangement links TRBV27 to TRBJ2-5, with 15 positions matching TRBD2. This CDR3 is 19 amino acids long. Losses at the gene ends were 7 bases for V and 2 bases for J; bases not matched to a gene: 14. CDR1 MNHEY and CDR2 SMNVEV come from the germline V gene (reference sequence).

This chain uses TRBV5-5 with TRBJ2-3; D call uncertain. CDR1 and CDR2 from the germline V gene are SGHKS and YYEKEE (reference sequence). V lost 0 bases to trimming and J lost 0 bases, with 8 bases between them. There are 15 residues in the CDR3. The CDR3 coding sequence is TGTGCCAGCAGCTTGGACGGATTGAGCACAGATACGCAGTATTTT. Amino acids: CASSLDGLSTDTQYF. Full variable domain (remainder filled in from reference TRBV5-5 and TRBJ2-3): DAGVTQSPTHLIKTRGQQVTLRCSPISGHKSVSWYQQVLGQGPQFIFQYYEKEERGRGNFPDRFSARQFPNYSSELNVNALLLGDSALYLCASSLDGLSTDTQYFGPGTRLTVL.

The chain links TRBV14 to TRBJ1-3; D uncertain. Germline V gene data show CDR1 as SGHDN and CDR2 as FVKESK. Trimming shortened V by 1 base and J by 9 bases, and 7 bases separated the two germline ends. This CDR3 comprises 12 residues. CDR3 DNA sequence: TGTGCCAGCAGCCAAGTCCAAGGCACCATATATTTT. It yields the protein CASSQVQGTIYF.

The count of this clone is one. The rearrangement uses TRBV10-2 and TRBJ2-5; maybe TRBD1 (5 bases). The germline V gene encodes CDR1 WSHSY and CDR2 SAAADI. The CDR3 totals 15 residues. The V end lost 3 bases, the J end lost 2 bases, and 13 bases lay between the germline ends. CDR3: CASSDFGAGQETQYF. The CDR3, as DNA: TGCGCCAGCAGTGATTTTGGGGCAGGGCAAGAGACCCAGTACTTC.

Details on this clone: At the DNA level, this CDR3 is encoded by other sequences in the same sample as well. The chain uses TRBV5-1 and TRBJ1-1; maybe TRBD1 (5 bases). Germline lookup yields CDR1 SGHRS and CDR2 YFSETQ. With 0 bases removed from V and 1 base from J, the gap between germline ends came to 10 bases. The CDR3 is 15 residues long. CDR3 amino acids: CASSLEGVANTEAFF. In DNA form, the CDR3 reads TGCGCCAGCAGCTTGGAAGGGGTTGCGAACACTGAAGCTTTCTTT.

This CDR3 is CASSRPQGTSSYEQYF. DNA of the CDR3: TGTGCCAGCAGCAGGCCACAGGGGACCAGCTCCTACGAGCAGTACTTC. The V call is TRBV7-9, the J call TRBJ2-7; 7 positions agree with TRBD1. Germline V gene data show CDR1 as SEHNR and CDR2 as FQNEAQ (reference sequence). The CDR3 has 16 residues. J gave up 0 bases and V 5 bases, and 10 bases lay outside the gene matches.